This TCR beta chain was sequenced during a study of cytomegalovirus exposure and HLA in healthy donors. Across the whole study: In a previous analysis, around 110 million unique TCR beta sequences were found from 150 million to 200 million T cells. About 80 million unique TCRs from HLA-typed donors made up an early data release. General observations from the study: Productive status was seen about 87% or about 30% of the time for most TCR beta V segments in an earlier analysis.

Remarks on this clone: As yet, its antigen is unknown.

A multiplex PCR was run with 60 Vbeta primers and 13 Jbeta primers. Sequencing used immunoSEQ multiplex PCR; TCRdb keeps in-frame clones, though not all of them. The sample contains 190,000 or so clones, approximately 79% of which appear only once. The V segment lost 2 bases and the J segment 6 bases; nucleotides outside the gene matches: 9. Germline V lookup: CDR1 MDHEN, CDR2 SYDVKM. CDR3 length: 17 residues. This sequence was found in a girl aged 10-17 years in good health and CMV-seropositive. The sample taken for sequencing was PBMCs. The chain has TRBV28 and TRBJ1-6; 8 bases fit TRBD1. The chain's CDR3 is CASSLPRDRFGNSPLHF. In DNA form, the CDR3 reads TGTGCCAGCAGTTTACCCCGGGACAGGTTTGGTAATTCACCCCTCCACTTT.